One sample yielded the 5 T cell receptor beta chains listed below, sequenced in a study of CD8+ T cells in alopecia areata. Investigators isolated RNA and reverse transcribed it into cDNA to act as the sequencing template. The protocol was immunoSEQ multiplex PCR, while the TCRdb copy is restricted to in-frame clones and leaves out a portion. The repertoire consists of about 200,000 clones, with 35% to 40% occurring once and the leading ten covering more than 0.4%. Treatment indicated: oral pan-JAK inhibitor, 5-10 mg twice daily. This sample comprised CD4+ T cells sorted from blood, obtained between weeks 30 and 35, from a patient treated with tofacitinib. Receptors were obtained from a human donor with alopecia areata.

This clone was seen a single time. CDR3 amino acids: CASQPLGTGVQYF. The CDR3 region has the DNA TGTGCCAGCCAACCCCTCGGGACAGGGGTGCAGTATTTT. This chain uses TRBV6-6 with TRBJ2-3; 10 nucleotides agree with TRBD1. The germline V gene has CDR1 MNHNY and CDR2 SVGAGI (reference sequence). With 8 bases clipped from V and 11 bases from J, the junction kept 10 bases outside the gene matches. This CDR3 has 13 residues.

This clone appeared many times. The chain has TRBV18 and TRBJ2-6, with D perhaps matching TRBD2 (6 bases). The CDR3 covers 18 residues. Germline lookup yields CDR1 KGHSH and CDR2 LQKENI. Deletions cut 6 bases from V and 0 bases from J, with 18 bases between. In DNA, the CDR3 is TGTGCCAGCTCCGCAATACAAGGAGGGTTCTCTGGGGCCAACGTCCTGACTTTC. Translating it yields CASSAIQGGFSGANVLTF.

The V and J genes are TRBV6-6 and TRBJ1-2; 7 bases align to TRBD1. Germline CDR1 is MNHNY and CDR2 is SVGAGI (reference sequence). V was pared by 3 bases and J by 0 bases, with 7 bases of the junction left unmatched. This CDR3 has 16 amino acids. The CDR3 DNA sequence: TGTGCCAGCAGTTATCCCCCAGGGGGAACTAACTATGGCTACACCTTC. Protein: CASSYPPGGTNYGYTF.

This clone was seen a few times. The rearrangement uses TRBV6-6 and TRBJ2-3; D remains ambiguous. Germline V gives CDR1 MNHNY, CDR2 SVGAGI (reference sequence). Trimming took 0 bases from V and 6 from J, leaving 7 bases between them. The CDR3 extends over 13 amino acids. The DNA for the CDR3 is TGTGCCAGCAGTTACTCGATGGGGGATACGCAGTATTTT. Protein sequence: CASSYSMGDTQYF.

The chain couples TRBV5-6 to TRBJ1-5; tentatively, D is TRBD1 (5 bases). The CDR3 totals 14 residues. The V end lost 4 bases, the J end lost 5 bases, and 13 bases lay between the germline ends. Germline CDR1 is SGHDT and CDR2 is YYEEEE. This chain's CDR3 is CASSHGTYDQPQHF. CDR3 nucleotide sequence: TGTGCCAGCAGCCATGGGACCTACGATCAGCCCCAGCATTTT.